These T cell receptor beta chains were read from a single sample in a study of radiotherapy plus CTLA-4 blockade in lung cancer. Profiled with immunoSEQ multiplex PCR; TCRdb holds only in-frame clones, not every one. The table lists roughly 120,000 clones, around 75% of them singletons, with 4% to 6% in the top ten. The sequencing here drew on peripheral blood, taken from a patient treated with radiotherapy plus ipilimumab. The receptors derive from a human donor with non-small cell lung cancer who had a partial response to radiotherapy plus ipilimumab. The CDR3 runs from the conserved cysteine through the conserved F or W. The order of the fields is CDR3 DNA, CDR3 protein, D gene, V gene, clone size, J gene. D genes are given only for firm matches. Expanded clones get a size class; other rows say once, few or many, or leave the size out.

cdr3_nt: TGTGCCAGTAGTATCCCCAGCGGGAGCGAATCCGGGGAGCTGTTTTTT; cdr3_aa: CASSIPSGSESGELFF; d_call: TRBD2; v_call: TRBV19; clone_size: NA; j_call: TRBJ2-2
cdr3_nt: TGTGCCAGCAGCTTAGAATGGGACAGCTCCTACGAGCAGTACTTC; cdr3_aa: CASSLEWDSSYEQYF; d_call: TRBD1; v_call: TRBV11-2; clone_size: NA; j_call: TRBJ2-7
cdr3_nt: TGTGCCAGCAGCTTACAGGGGGAGGAGACCCAGTACTTC; cdr3_aa: CASSLQGEETQYF; d_call: TRBD1; v_call: TRBV5-4; clone_size: NA; j_call: TRBJ2-5
cdr3_nt: TGTGCCACCAGCCGGTACGGTACCTACAATGAGCAGTTCTTC; cdr3_aa: CATSRYGTYNEQFF; d_call: NA; v_call: TRBV15; clone_size: NA; j_call: TRBJ2-1
cdr3_nt: TGTGCCAGTAGTATCGGCGGGAGCTCCTACGAGCAGTACTTC; cdr3_aa: CASSIGGSSYEQYF; d_call: TRBD2; v_call: TRBV19; clone_size: NA; j_call: TRBJ2-7
cdr3_nt: TGTGCCAGCAGTTTGACTGCCCCCTACGAGCAGTACTTC; cdr3_aa: CASSLTAPYEQYF; d_call: NA; v_call: TRBV28; clone_size: NA; j_call: TRBJ2-7
cdr3_nt: TGTGCCAGCACCAAGACTCGAATGAAAACAGGCGGCACAGATACGCAGTATTTT; cdr3_aa: CASTKTRMKTGGTDTQYF; d_call: NA; v_call: TRBV28; clone_size: NA; j_call: TRBJ2-3
cdr3_nt: TGTGCCAGCAGTCCACCTTGGCTGAACACTGAAGCTTTCTTT; cdr3_aa: CASSPPWLNTEAFF; d_call: NA; v_call: TRBV11-2; clone_size: NA; j_call: TRBJ1-1
cdr3_nt: TGTGCCAGCAGCCTCAGGAGGAGCAATCAGCCCCAGCATTTT; cdr3_aa: CASSLRRSNQPQHF; d_call: NA; v_call: TRBV7-8; clone_size: NA; j_call: TRBJ1-5
cdr3_nt: TGTGCCAGCAGTGAACAACACAGGTACTGGCAGTACTTC; cdr3_aa: CASSEQHRYWQYF; d_call: NA; v_call: TRBV6-1; clone_size: NA; j_call: TRBJ2-7
cdr3_nt: TGTGCCTACAGCTATAGCAATCAGCCCCAGCATTTT; cdr3_aa: CAYSYSNQPQHF; d_call: NA; v_call: TRBV28; clone_size: NA; j_call: TRBJ1-5
cdr3_nt: TGCGCCAGCAGCATCCAGGGAAGCTCCTACAATGAGCAGTTCTTC; cdr3_aa: CASSIQGSSYNEQFF; d_call: NA; v_call: TRBV5-1; clone_size: NA; j_call: TRBJ2-1
cdr3_nt: TGTGCCAGCAGTTACTCGATAGGTGGGGGGGCCTACGAGCAGTACTTC; cdr3_aa: CASSYSIGGGAYEQYF; d_call: TRBD2; v_call: TRBV6-5; clone_size: NA; j_call: TRBJ2-7
cdr3_nt: TGTGCCAGCAGATCTATACGGACAGGGGGGGACTATGGCTACACCTTC; cdr3_aa: CASRSIRTGGDYGYTF; d_call: TRBD1; v_call: TRBV27; clone_size: once; j_call: TRBJ1-2
cdr3_nt: TGTGCCAGCAGTTTATCCCAGGGGGGACAGCCCCAGCATTTT; cdr3_aa: CASSLSQGGQPQHF; d_call: TRBD1; v_call: TRBV27; clone_size: NA; j_call: TRBJ1-5
cdr3_nt: TGTGCCAGCAGCCAAAATATAGAGAATCAGCCCCAGCATTTT; cdr3_aa: CASSQNIENQPQHF; d_call: NA; v_call: TRBV4-2; clone_size: NA; j_call: TRBJ1-5
cdr3_nt: TGTGCCAGCAGCTTGGTCCAGGGGTCTAATGAAAAACTGTTTTTT; cdr3_aa: CASSLVQGSNEKLFF; d_call: NA; v_call: TRBV5-6; clone_size: NA; j_call: TRBJ1-4
cdr3_nt: TGCGCCAGCAGCCCCTACAGTGGCCCGGCAGATACGCAGTATTTT; cdr3_aa: CASSPYSGPADTQYF; d_call: NA; v_call: TRBV5-1; clone_size: NA; j_call: TRBJ2-3
cdr3_nt: TGTGCCACCAGCAGAGTCAACCGACAGGGGGCGACCTACAATGAGCAGTTCTTC; cdr3_aa: CATSRVNRQGATYNEQFF; d_call: TRBD1; v_call: TRBV15; clone_size: few; j_call: TRBJ2-1
cdr3_nt: TGTGCCAGCAGCCAAAATACGGCGGGGGCTGGGGCCAACGTCCTGACTTTC; cdr3_aa: CASSQNTAGAGANVLTF; d_call: TRBD2; v_call: TRBV7-2; clone_size: NA; j_call: TRBJ2-6
cdr3_nt: TGTGCCAGCAGTGACCAGCTGGGGGCAAAACCCTATGGCTACACCTTC; cdr3_aa: CASSDQLGAKPYGYTF; d_call: NA; v_call: TRBV6-4; clone_size: NA; j_call: TRBJ1-2
cdr3_nt: TGTGCCAGCAGCCCAGGATTTAACTATGGCTACACCTTC; cdr3_aa: CASSPGFNYGYTF; d_call: NA; v_call: TRBV6-5; clone_size: NA; j_call: TRBJ1-2
cdr3_nt: TGTGCCAGCAGCGTGGGTTCGGGACAGCTTCCCCAGGAGCAGTTCTTC; cdr3_aa: CASSVGSGQLPQEQFF; d_call: TRBD1; v_call: TRBV9; clone_size: NA; j_call: TRBJ2-1
cdr3_nt: TGTGCAAGTCGCTTAGCGCGGGCGGGAGAGGTTGAGCAGTTCTTC; cdr3_aa: CASRLARAGEVEQFF; d_call: NA; v_call: TRBV12-2; clone_size: NA; j_call: TRBJ2-1
cdr3_nt: TGTGCCGCGGACAGGGGTGAAAATCAGCCCCAGCATTTT; cdr3_aa: CAADRGENQPQHF; d_call: TRBD1; v_call: TRBV2; clone_size: NA; j_call: TRBJ1-5
cdr3_nt: TGTGCCTATAGAGGCACCCTGAACACTGAAGCTTTCTTT; cdr3_aa: CAYRGTLNTEAFF; d_call: NA; v_call: TRBV30; clone_size: NA; j_call: TRBJ1-1
cdr3_nt: TGCAGCGTTGTCAGGGACACTGAAGCTTTCTTT; cdr3_aa: CSVVRDTEAFF; d_call: NA; v_call: TRBV29-1; clone_size: once; j_call: TRBJ1-1
cdr3_nt: TGTGCCAGCACCCTCCGGACAGGGATGAACACTGAAGCTTTCTTT; cdr3_aa: CASTLRTGMNTEAFF; d_call: TRBD1; v_call: TRBV28; clone_size: NA; j_call: TRBJ1-1
cdr3_nt: TGTGCCAGCAGCCCAGGGGTACAAGAGACCCAGTACTTC; cdr3_aa: CASSPGVQETQYF; d_call: NA; v_call: TRBV11-2; clone_size: NA; j_call: TRBJ2-5
cdr3_nt: TGTGCCAGCAGTTTATTAGGAGCGGGGTACACAGATACGCAGTATTTT; cdr3_aa: CASSLLGAGYTDTQYF; d_call: TRBD2; v_call: TRBV28; clone_size: NA; j_call: TRBJ2-3
cdr3_nt: TGTGCCAGCAGCTTAGCCGGGACTAGCGGCAATGAGCAGTTCTTC; cdr3_aa: CASSLAGTSGNEQFF; d_call: TRBD2; v_call: TRBV11-2; clone_size: NA; j_call: TRBJ2-1
cdr3_nt: TGTGCCAGCAGCTTAGTTTCGGGAGCACGTTATTCGGATACGCAGTATTTT; cdr3_aa: CASSLVSGARYSDTQYF; d_call: NA; v_call: TRBV7-2; clone_size: NA; j_call: TRBJ2-3
cdr3_nt: TGTGCCAGCAGTGAGTCGGACGGGAGCTCCTACAATGAGCAGTTCTTC; cdr3_aa: CASSESDGSSYNEQFF; d_call: NA; v_call: TRBV25-1; clone_size: NA; j_call: TRBJ2-1
cdr3_nt: TGCGCCAGCAGCCAAGGAGGGGGACAGGGGCTACCCGAGCAGTACTTC; cdr3_aa: CASSQGGGQGLPEQYF; d_call: TRBD1; v_call: TRBV4-3; clone_size: few; j_call: TRBJ2-7
cdr3_nt: TGTGCCAGCAGCTTAGCGGGAGTATCTGGGGCCAACGTCCTGACTTTC; cdr3_aa: CASSLAGVSGANVLTF; d_call: NA; v_call: TRBV7-9; clone_size: NA; j_call: TRBJ2-6
cdr3_nt: TGTGCCAGCAGTCCGGCCCCTCGACTAGCGGATAACTCCTACGAGCAGTACTTC; cdr3_aa: CASSPAPRLADNSYEQYF; d_call: TRBD2; v_call: TRBV27; clone_size: NA; j_call: TRBJ2-7
cdr3_nt: TGTGCCAGCAGCTCTCCGGGACAGGGATACACCATATATTTT; cdr3_aa: CASSSPGQGYTIYF; d_call: TRBD1; v_call: TRBV5-4; clone_size: NA; j_call: TRBJ1-3
cdr3_nt: TGTGCCAGCAGCGAGAGTGGGCAGGGTCTAGAGACCCAGTACTTC; cdr3_aa: CASSESGQGLETQYF; d_call: NA; v_call: TRBV2; clone_size: NA; j_call: TRBJ2-5
cdr3_nt: TGTGCCAGCAGCTTAGGCGCGACTAGCGGGAGCGGTTGGAGCGAGCAGTACTTC; cdr3_aa: CASSLGATSGSGWSEQYF; d_call: TRBD2; v_call: TRBV13; clone_size: NA; j_call: TRBJ2-7
cdr3_nt: TGTGCCAGCTCACGGGGCAGGGAGGCTGAAGCTTTCTTT; cdr3_aa: CASSRGREAEAFF; d_call: NA; v_call: TRBV18; clone_size: NA; j_call: TRBJ1-1
cdr3_nt: TGTGCCATCAGTGAGGCGGGGATAACCTACGAGCAGTACTTC; cdr3_aa: CAISEAGITYEQYF; d_call: NA; v_call: TRBV10-3; clone_size: NA; j_call: TRBJ2-7
cdr3_nt: TGCGCCAGCAGCTTCACCCGGGACAATGAGCAGTTCTTC; cdr3_aa: CASSFTRDNEQFF; d_call: NA; v_call: TRBV5-1; clone_size: few; j_call: TRBJ2-1
cdr3_nt: TGTGCCAGTACCCTCTTTAGCGGGAGGCAAAATGAGCAGTTCTTC; cdr3_aa: CASTLFSGRQNEQFF; d_call: TRBD2; v_call: TRBV19; clone_size: NA; j_call: TRBJ2-1
cdr3_nt: TGTGCCAGCAGCCTCGGGACAGTCGGCGAAAAACTGTTTTTT; cdr3_aa: CASSLGTVGEKLFF; d_call: TRBD1; v_call: TRBV9; clone_size: NA; j_call: TRBJ1-4
cdr3_nt: TGTGCCAGCAGCCGGACTACCACTAGCACAGATACGCAGTATTTT; cdr3_aa: CASSRTTTSTDTQYF; d_call: NA; v_call: TRBV7-3; clone_size: NA; j_call: TRBJ2-3